This T cell receptor beta chain was profiled in a study of radiotherapy plus CTLA-4 blockade in lung cancer. TCRdb's table, derived via immunoSEQ multiplex PCR, lists solely in-frame clones and lacks some. The sample records 80,000 to 100,000 clones, about four fifths being singletons. Germline CDR1 is SNHLY and CDR2 is FYNNEI. The ends were cut back, 5 bases at V and 6 bases at J, with 10 bases in the middle. This CDR3 is built from 13 residues. Points on this clone: Its antigen is as yet unknown.

CTLA-4 blockade using ipilimumab, together with focal radiation, was received by patients with chemo-refractory metastatic non-small-cell lung cancer. Study conclusions and caveats: In blood, TCR clones derived from the tumor expanded after radiotherapy plus ipilimumab. Among reported predictors of response, early blood T cell clone dynamics with interferon-beta performed best.

The chain is built from TRBV2 and TRBJ2-2; a possible D gene is TRBD2 (5 bases). The input for sequencing was peripheral blood, taken from a patient treated with radiotherapy plus ipilimumab. The sequence derives from a human donor with non-small cell lung cancer who had a partial response to radiotherapy plus ipilimumab. Some clones in this sample may be carry-over from other donors' samples. CDR3 nucleotides: TGTGCCAGCAGTAAGGCGCGGGCCGGGGAGCTGTTTTTT. It is translated as CASSKARAGELFF. The whole variable domain, remainder taken from reference TRBV2 and TRBJ2-2, is EPEVTQTPSHQVTQMGQEVILRCVPISNHLYFYWYRQILGQKVEFLVSFYNNEISEKSEIFDDQFSVERPDGSNFTLKIRSTKLEDSAMYFCASSKARAGELFFGEGSRLTVL.